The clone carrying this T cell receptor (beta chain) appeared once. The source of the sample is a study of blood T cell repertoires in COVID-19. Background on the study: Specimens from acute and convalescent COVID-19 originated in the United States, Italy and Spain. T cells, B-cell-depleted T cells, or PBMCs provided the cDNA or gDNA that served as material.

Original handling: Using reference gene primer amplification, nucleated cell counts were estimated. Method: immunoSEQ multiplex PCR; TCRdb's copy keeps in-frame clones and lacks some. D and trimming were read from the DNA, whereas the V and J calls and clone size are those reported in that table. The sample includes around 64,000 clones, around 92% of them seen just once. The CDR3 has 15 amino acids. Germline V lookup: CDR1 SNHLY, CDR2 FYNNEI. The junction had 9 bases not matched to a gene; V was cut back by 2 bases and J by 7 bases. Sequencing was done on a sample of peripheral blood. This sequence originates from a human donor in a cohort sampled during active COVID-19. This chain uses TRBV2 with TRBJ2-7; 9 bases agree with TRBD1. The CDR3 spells CASSEPGQGPREQYF. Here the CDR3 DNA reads TGTGCCAGCAGTGAACCGGGACAGGGACCTCGGGAGCAGTACTTC.